These 18 T cell receptor beta chains came from one sample sequenced in a study of shared clonotypes between healthy human individuals. Sequenced by immunoSEQ multiplex PCR; TCRdb stores in-frame clones only, minus some. Of millions of clones listed, just over 90% are singletons. The sequenced sample was naive CD4+ T cells sorted from blood. Subset indicated: CD45RA+ positively selected. These receptors were collected from a young man in good health.

This chain joins TRBV30 and TRBJ1-1; D is uncertain. The length of the CDR3 is 11 residues. Germline CDR1 GTSNPN, CDR2 SVGIG (reference sequence). V dropped 8 bases and J dropped 0 bases, with 7 bases sitting between them. The CDR3 protein is CAGVLNTEAFF. The CDR3 region has the DNA TGTGCCGGGGTTTTGAACACTGAAGCTTTCTTT. Based on the CDR3 plus reference TRBV30 and TRBJ1-1, the full variable domain is SQTIHQWPATLVQPVGSPLSLECTVEGTSNPNLYWYRQAAGRGLQLLFYSVGIGQISSEVPQNLSASRPQDRQFILSSKKLLLSDSGFYLCAGVLNTEAFFGQGTRLTVV.

The J gene is TRBJ2-5, the V gene TRBV11-2; 8 nucleotides align to TRBD2. CDR3 length: 14 amino acids. Per germline, CDR1 SGHAT and CDR2 FQNNGV. The J segment lost 5 bases and the V segment lost 5 bases, leaving 7 bases of the junction unmatched. The DNA of the CDR3 is TGTGCCAGCAGCGGGACTAGTCTGAGGGAGACCCAGTACTTC. Amino acids: CASSGTSLRETQYF.

This clone was detected only once. The chain couples TRBV11-2 to TRBJ2-3; no clear D. Trimming removed 3 bases at V and 2 bases at J, with 9 bases between. CDR1 and CDR2 (germline): SGHAT, FQNNGV. The CDR3 sequence is 14 residues long. DNA for the CDR3: TGTGCCAGCAGCTTGGGCGCTATCACAGATACGCAGTATTTT. Amino acid sequence: CASSLGAITDTQYF.

This sequence joins TRBV5-1 and TRBJ2-2; TRBD2 matches 8 bases. Germline V CDR1 and CDR2: SGHRS, YFSETQ. V lost 6 bases, J lost 6 bases, and 16 bases stayed unmatched. The CDR3 sequence is 17 residues long. The CDR3 region has the DNA TGCGCCAGCAACGCCCAGGGACTAGACGCTACGGCCGGGGAGCTGTTTTTT. This translates into CASNAQGLDATAGELFF.

The CDR3 bases are TGTGCCAGTAGTGTATCCGGGACTAATGAAAAACTGTTTTTT. Protein: CASSVSGTNEKLFF. The V gene is TRBV19, the J gene TRBJ1-4, with D hard to call. V was clipped by 5 bases and J by 2 bases, with 9 bases between them. CDR1 and CDR2 (germline): LNHDA, SQIVND (reference sequence). The CDR3 extends over 14 amino acids.

The CDR3 loop is CSVSPGLHTDTQYF. For the CDR3, the DNA is TGCAGCGTTTCCCCGGGACTACACACAGATACGCAGTATTTT. This sequence joins TRBV29-1 and TRBJ2-3, with 7 nucleotides matching TRBD2. The length of the CDR3 is 14 residues. The V and J ends lost 5 bases and 2 bases, in that order; junction bases with no gene match: 7. The germline CDR1 and CDR2 sequences are SQVTM and ANQGSEA.

This clone has a single count. The gene calls are TRBV2 and TRBJ2-6, with a possible D match to TRBD1 (5 bases). The CDR3 totals 15 residues. The V gene lost 6 bases and the J gene lost 0 bases, with 9 bases spanning the gap. Germline loops: CDR1 SNHLY, CDR2 FYNNEI. The CDR3 sequence is CASSRQLSGANVLTF. CDR3 sequence (DNA): TGTGCCAGCAGCCGACAGCTCTCTGGGGCCAACGTCCTGACTTTC. Full variable domain (remainder filled in from reference TRBV2 and TRBJ2-6): EPEVTQTPSHQVTQMGQEVILRCVPISNHLYFYWYRQILGQKVEFLVSFYNNEISEKSEIFDDQFSVERPDGSNFTLKIRSTKLEDSAMYFCASSRQLSGANVLTFGAGSRLTVL.

J is TRBJ2-5 and V is TRBV30; tentative D call: TRBD2 (6 bases). The J call may be incorrect, as the DNA end agrees better with TRBJ2-7. CDR3 length: 14 amino acids. CDR1 GTSNPN and CDR2 SVGIG come from the germline V gene (reference sequence). The CDR3 is CAWSVDGRAYEQYF. In nucleotides, the CDR3 is TGTGCCTGGAGTGTAGACGGGAGAGCCTACGAGCAGTACTTC.

The V gene is TRBV7-9, the J gene TRBJ2-5; TRBD1 or TRBD2 may be the D gene (6 bases each). There are 15 residues in the CDR3. V was shortened by 5 bases and J by 5 bases, with 18 bases between the two germline ends. Germline CDR1 reads SEHNR; CDR2 reads FQNEAQ (reference sequence). In DNA form, the CDR3 reads TGTGCCAGCAGCCAGAGTCCGGGGGCAGTCGAGACCCAGTACTTC. It specifies CASSQSPGAVETQYF.

This clone was detected only once. Other DNA sequences in the sample encode the same CDR3. The CDR3: CASSPRDRGSSYNSPLHF. CDR3 DNA sequence: TGTGCCAGCTCACCACGGGACAGGGGGAGCTCCTATAATTCACCCCTCCACTTT. The genes are TRBV18 and TRBJ1-6, with TRBD1 identical over 11 bases. Trimming removed 1 base from V and 0 bases from J; junction bases left unmatched: 2. The CDR3 runs to 18 residues. CDR1 is KGHSH, CDR2 LQKENI, per germline.

The chain employs TRBV10-3 and TRBJ2-7; D is unresolved. The germline V and J ends were trimmed by 3 bases and 6 bases, with 18 bases remaining between them. Per germline, CDR1 ENHRY and CDR2 SYGVKD. The CDR3 is 15 residues long. The chain's CDR3 is CAISDNWAAPAEQYF. The DNA of the CDR3 is TGTGCCATCAGTGATAATTGGGCAGCCCCCGCCGAGCAGTACTTC.

The genes are TRBV23-1 and TRBJ2-1, with TRBD2 matching 10 bases. TRBV23-1 is noted as an ORF with a role that remains uncertain. With V trimmed by 2 bases and J by 3 bases, 4 bases remained unmatched. The CDR3 runs 16 residues. CDR3 protein: CASSQTGTSDYNEQFF. CDR3 in DNA: TGCGCCAGCAGTCAAACCGGGACTAGCGACTACAATGAGCAGTTCTTC.

This chain links TRBV19 with TRBJ2-7; tentative D call: TRBD2 (6 bases). CDR1 and CDR2 (germline): LNHDA, SQIVND (reference sequence). V lost 5 bases, J lost 0 bases, and 14 bases lay in between. This CDR3 is 15 amino acids long. Written as DNA, the CDR3 is TGTGCCAGTAGTCTTATTTTAGCGGCCTCCTACGAGCAGTACTTC. Residues: CASSLILAASYEQYF.

The chain joins TRBV15 to TRBJ2-2; D is ambiguous. V was trimmed by 4 bases and J by 5 bases, leaving 5 bases between them. The CDR3 loop spans 12 amino acids. The germline V gene encodes CDR1 LNHNV and CDR2 YYDKDF (reference sequence). CDR3 sequence: CATSKVTGELFF. The CDR3 nucleotides are TGTGCCACCAGCAAAGTAACCGGGGAGCTGTTTTTT.

In regard to this clone: The same CDR3 can be traced to other DNA sequences in this sample. The chain couples TRBV10-3 to TRBJ1-1, with TRBD1 matching over 7 bases. Germline CDR1 is ENHRY and CDR2 is SYGVKD. V was pared by 6 bases and J by 2 bases, with 3 bases of the junction left unmatched. The CDR3 extends over 13 amino acids. The CDR3 sequence: CAISRQGNTEAFF. CDR3 nucleotides: TGTGCCATCAGCCGACAGGGAAACACTGAAGCTTTCTTT.

The V gene is TRBV27, the J gene TRBJ1-4; D uncertain. The CDR3 is 15 amino acids. Germline assignment: CDR1 MNHEY and CDR2 SMNVEV (reference sequence). V dropped 3 bases and J dropped 7 bases, with 15 bases sitting between them. For the CDR3, the DNA is TGTGCCAGCAGTTTCTCGGGGTCATTAGGTGAAAAACTGTTTTTT. This codes for CASSFSGSLGEKLFF.

This chain links TRBV5-1 with TRBJ2-1; TRBD2 is a possible D gene (6 bases). CDR1 and CDR2 (germline): SGHRS, YFSETQ. The CDR3 totals 14 residues. V shed 1 base and J shed 10 bases, with 15 bases lying between them. The CDR3 loop is CASSLTSGVSEQFF. In DNA, the CDR3 is TGCGCCAGCAGCTTGACCTCGGGAGTTAGCGAGCAGTTCTTC.

This chain connects TRBV6-5 to TRBJ2-5; D not certain. This CDR3 is 12 amino acids long. The germline V gene encodes CDR1 MNHEY and CDR2 SVGAGI. Trimming took off 6 bases at V and 4 bases at J, with 9 bases between the two ends. CDR3 DNA sequence: TGTGCCAGCAGCCGAAACAGAGAGACCCAGTACTTC. Amino acid sequence: CASSRNRETQYF.